The source of this T cell receptor beta chain is a study of response to subunit inactivated influenza vaccine. This clonotype was seen repeatedly, ten times or more. Deletions cut 7 bases from V and 6 bases from J, with 6 bases between. The CDR3 contains 11 residues. The germline gives CDR1 SGHAT, CDR2 FQNNGV. TCRdb reanalysed the RT-PCR reads using MiXCR and keeps one entry per CDR3 protein. The sample records approximately 530,000 distinct CDR3 sequences, around 7.7% being singletons. This chain uses TRBV11-2 with TRBJ2-2, with D uncertain. The receptor comes from a man between 50 and 75 years old who received an inactivated influenza vaccine. Sequencing used PBMCs from blood, obtained around 25 months after vaccination. CDR3 bases: TGTGCCAGCACCAACGCCGGGGAGCTGTTTTTT. This translates into CASTNAGELFF.